One and the same sample provided the 15 T cell receptor beta chains below, sequenced in a study of naive and memory T cell subsets. For these TCRs, the target antigens are not known. An equimolar mix of two oligonucleotides served as the beta constant-region primer for TRBC1 and TRBC2. The ligated cDNA underwent four PCR rounds using SP2 and nested alpha and beta constant-region primers. One entry per CDR3 protein, called by TCRdb with MiXCR from the UMI-ligation and nested PCR reads. The repertoire holds about 99,000 distinct CDR3 sequences, with roughly 15% as singletons. Study results and limitations: Possibly reflecting memory cells re-expressing CD45RA, a few larger clonotypes occurred in naive repertoires, especially CD8.

The sample taken for sequencing was naive CD8+ T cells from blood. Receptor source: a human donor in good health.

The genes are TRBV11-1 and TRBJ2-3; D might be TRBD2 (5 bases). The germline V gene has CDR1 SGHAT and CDR2 FQDESV (reference sequence). The CDR3 covers 14 residues. V dropped 5 bases and J dropped 3 bases, with 12 bases sitting between them. The CDR3 coding sequence is TGTGCCAGCAGCATGGGCTGGGAGACAGATACGCAGTATTTT. This gives the protein CASSMGWETDTQYF.

This clonotype was counted a few times. This chain connects TRBV7-8 to TRBJ2-7; D may be TRBD1 (6 bases). The germline V and J ends were trimmed by 2 bases and 6 bases, with 8 bases remaining between them. From germline, CDR1 is SGHVS and CDR2 FQNEAQ. The CDR3 sequence is 12 residues long. The CDR3 spells CASSLRRGEQYF. CDR3 nucleotide sequence: TGTGCCAGCAGCTTACGCAGGGGCGAGCAGTACTTC.

This chain connects TRBV23-1 to TRBJ2-3; D gene ambiguous. TRBV23-1 is given ORF status, its function remaining uncertain. There are 19 residues in the CDR3. Trimming stripped 2 bases from V and 2 bases from J, with 23 bases between. The CDR3 reads CASSQDDSPSAYLTDTQYF. As DNA, the CDR3 is TGCGCCAGCAGTCAAGACGATTCCCCGAGCGCTTACCTCACAGATACGCAGTATTTT.

The genes are TRBV29-1 and TRBJ1-4, with 8 nucleotides matching TRBD1. This CDR3 is built from 15 residues. Unmatched junction bases numbered 11, after V lost 4 bases and J lost 7 bases. CDR1 SQVTM and CDR2 ANQGSEA come from the germline V gene. The CDR3 nucleotides are TGCAGCGTTGTGGTCCGGGACAGGAGTTCTGAAAAACTGTTTTTT. It translates to CSVVVRDRSSEKLFF.

The chain has TRBV7-9 and TRBJ2-5; 8 bases are shared with TRBD1. Germline values: CDR1 SEHNR, CDR2 FQNEAQ (reference sequence). CDR3 length: 14 amino acids. Trimming removed 3 bases from V and 3 bases from J; junction bases left unmatched: 3. CDR3 sequence reads: CASSFPGQEETQYF. The CDR3 DNA is TGTGCCAGCAGCTTCCCGGGACAGGAAGAGACCCAGTACTTC.

The J gene is TRBJ2-7, the V gene TRBV2; 8 nucleotides align to TRBD2. Per germline, CDR1 SNHLY and CDR2 FYNNEI. This CDR3 contains 14 residues. The J segment lost 4 bases and the V segment lost 4 bases, leaving 6 bases of the junction unmatched. CDR3 bases: TGTGCCAGCAGTGTTGGTAGCGGGACATACGAGCAGTACTTC. It specifies CASSVGSGTYEQYF.

The chain uses TRBV7-9 and TRBJ1-1, with D unresolved. From germline, CDR1 is SEHNR and CDR2 FQNEAQ (reference sequence). The ends were cut back, 8 bases at V and 1 base at J, with 8 bases in the middle. This CDR3 spans 12 amino acids. The CDR3 DNA sequence: TGTGCCAGCGGCGAGGGGAACACTGAAGCTTTCTTT. Protein product: CASGEGNTEAFF.

The V gene is TRBV15, the J gene TRBJ2-3; 8 bases align to TRBD2. This CDR3 is built from 16 residues. Germline CDR1 is LNHNV and CDR2 is YYDKDF (reference sequence). V was pared by 0 bases and J by 6 bases, with 8 bases of the junction left unmatched. The CDR3 DNA sequence: TGTGCCACCAGCAGAGATCTCGCGAGCGGGAGCGATACGCAGTATTTT. Translated: CATSRDLASGSDTQYF.

This chain connects TRBV7-3 to TRBJ2-7, with a tentative D call TRBD1 (6 bases). V gave up 5 bases and J gave up 4 bases, with 15 bases separating them. Germline CDR1 and CDR2: SGHTA and FQGTGA. CDR3 length equals 14 residues. The CDR3 coding sequence is TGTGCCAGCAGCGCAACGACCACAGGGTACGAGCAGTACTTC. Translating gives CASSATTTGYEQYF.

This clonotype turned up a few times. The rearrangement links TRBV29-1 to TRBJ2-1; TRBD2 matches at 9 bases. Germline lookup yields CDR1 SQVTM and CDR2 ANQGSEA. The CDR3 totals 13 residues. The V gene end was trimmed by 7 bases and the J gene end by 9 bases; junction bases not matched to a gene: 10. This CDR3 is CSAESGGLVEQFF. CDR3 coding DNA: TGCAGCGCCGAGAGCGGGGGGTTGGTTGAGCAGTTCTTC.

The chain joins TRBV20-1 to TRBJ2-3; perhaps TRBD1 as D (6 bases). Germline loops: CDR1 DFQATT, CDR2 SNEGSKA (reference sequence). The V end lost 2 bases, the J end lost 6 bases, and 21 bases lay between the germline ends. The CDR3 loop spans 16 amino acids. The chain's CDR3 is CSARPLGQGLADTQYF. The CDR3 coding sequence is TGCAGTGCTAGACCTCTAGGGCAGGGGTTAGCGGATACGCAGTATTTT.

The V and J genes are TRBV12-3 or TRBV12-4 and TRBJ2-7; TRBD1 matches at 7 bases. The CDR3 runs to 13 residues. V was pared by 3 bases and J by 2 bases, with 1 base of the junction left unmatched. The CDR3 here is CASSFDRAYEQYF. The CDR3 nucleotides are TGTGCCAGCAGTTTTGACAGGGCCTACGAGCAGTACTTC.

The chain employs TRBV4-3 and TRBJ2-7; D might be TRBD1 or TRBD2, each matching 6 bases. Germline lookup yields CDR1 LGHNA and CDR2 YSLEER. Trimming shortened V by 0 bases and J by 7 bases, and 16 bases separated the two germline ends. The CDR3 has 15 residues. The CDR3 region is CASSQDRGESREQYF. CDR3 coding DNA: TGCGCCAGCAGCCAAGATAGGGGGGAGTCGAGAGAGCAGTACTTC.

This clonotype was recorded a few times. The chain carries TRBV5-1 and TRBJ2-5; 11 nucleotides match TRBD2. With V trimmed by 1 base and J by 5 bases, 1 base remained unmatched. The germline V gene encodes CDR1 SGHRS and CDR2 YFSETQ. The CDR3 has 14 amino acids. CDR3 nucleotides: TGCGCCAGCAGCTTGCTAGCGGGAGGCGAGACCCAGTACTTC. As protein: CASSLLAGGETQYF.

The table lists this clonotype with a few counts. V usage is TRBV11-2 and J usage is TRBJ1-1; no clear D. In germline, CDR1 is SGHAT, CDR2 FQNNGV. The CDR3 consists of 13 residues. The ends were cut back, 1 base at V and 2 bases at J, with 5 bases in the middle. The CDR3 spells CASSLGSNTEAFF. CDR3 bases: TGTGCCAGCAGCTTAGGGTCCAACACTGAAGCTTTCTTT.